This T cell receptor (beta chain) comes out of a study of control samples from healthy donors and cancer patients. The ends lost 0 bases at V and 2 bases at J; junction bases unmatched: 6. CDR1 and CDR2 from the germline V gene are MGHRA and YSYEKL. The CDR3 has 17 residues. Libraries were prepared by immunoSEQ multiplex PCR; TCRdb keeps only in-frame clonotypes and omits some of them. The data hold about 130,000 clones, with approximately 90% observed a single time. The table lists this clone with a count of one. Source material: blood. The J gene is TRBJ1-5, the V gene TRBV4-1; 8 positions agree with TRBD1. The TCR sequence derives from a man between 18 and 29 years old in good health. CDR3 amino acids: CASSQDRGQARNQPQHF. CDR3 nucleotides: TGCGCCAGCAGCCAAGACCGGGGACAGGCTCGCAATCAGCCCCAGCATTTT.